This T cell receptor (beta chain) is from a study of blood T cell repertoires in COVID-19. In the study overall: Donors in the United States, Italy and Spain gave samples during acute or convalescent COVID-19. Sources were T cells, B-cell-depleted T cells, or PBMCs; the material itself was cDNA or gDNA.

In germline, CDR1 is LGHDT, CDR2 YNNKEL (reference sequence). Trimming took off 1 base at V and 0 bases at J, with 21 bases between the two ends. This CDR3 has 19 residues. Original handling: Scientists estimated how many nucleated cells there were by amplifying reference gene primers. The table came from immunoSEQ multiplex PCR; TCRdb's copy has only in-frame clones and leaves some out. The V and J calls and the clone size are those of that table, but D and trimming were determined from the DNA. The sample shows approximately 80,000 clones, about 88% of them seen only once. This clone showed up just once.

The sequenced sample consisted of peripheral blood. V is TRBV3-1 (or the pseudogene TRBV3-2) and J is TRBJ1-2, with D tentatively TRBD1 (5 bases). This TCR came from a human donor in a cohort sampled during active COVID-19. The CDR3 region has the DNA TGTGCCAGCAGCCAAGGTTCCCGGGGACTCACGAAACCTAACTATGGCTACACCTTC. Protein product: CASSQGSRGLTKPNYGYTF.